This T cell receptor (beta chain) was identified during a study of PD-1 blockade in classical Hodgkin lymphoma. Measured with immunoSEQ multiplex PCR; TCRdb has only the in-frame clones, and not every one. The table shows 100,000 to 130,000 clones, with 80% to 90% occurring only once. Of note for this clone: Its antigen is still unknown.

There was relapse after autologous stem cell transplantation in every patient, and there was variation in brentuximab vedotin exposure. Patients' outcomes at their best amounted to complete response, partial response or progressive disease. Germline V lookup: CDR1 LGHNT, CDR2 FRNRAP. Unmatched junction bases numbered 6, after V lost 1 base and J lost 0 bases. The CDR3 runs 17 residues. General study results and limits: The study reported lower baseline TCR diversity in newly diagnosed patients than in healthy donors. Complete responders matched newly diagnosed patients in baseline diversity.

The chain is built from TRBV12-5 and TRBJ1-5, with TRBD1 identical over 7 bases. The TCR originated in a human donor with classical Hodgkin lymphoma. Sequenced material: peripheral blood mononuclear cells (PBMCs), taken before the second cycle of nivolumab. In DNA form, the CDR3 reads TGTGCTAGTGGTTTGGGAACAGGGGACTATAGCAATCAGCCCCAGCATTTT. Amino acids: CASGLGTGDYSNQPQHF.